The present TCR beta chain was sequenced within a study of blood T cell repertoires in COVID-19. The wider study: From the United States, Italy and Spain came samples of acute and convalescent COVID-19. The analysed material was cDNA or gDNA that came from T cells, B-cell-depleted T cells, or PBMCs.

Authors' analysis steps: Scientists estimated how many nucleated cells there were by amplifying reference gene primers. Libraries were prepared by immunoSEQ multiplex PCR; TCRdb keeps only in-frame clonotypes and omits some of them. V, J and clone size derive from that table, while D and trimming were established from the DNA sequence. This sample carries 540,000 or so clones, roughly 89% of them seen once, and the ten largest clones take under 8.5%. The germline gives CDR1 SGHNT, CDR2 YYREEE (reference sequence). V was pared by 4 bases and J by 3 bases, with 4 bases between. This CDR3 contains 11 residues.

The source material was peripheral blood. The receptor was derived from a woman between 45 and 60 years old with COVID-19, enrolled during active disease. V is TRBV5-4 and J is TRBJ2-5; no clear D. The CDR3: CASSTKETQYF. DNA for the CDR3: TGTGCCAGCAGCACAAAAGAGACCCAGTACTTC.